This TCR beta chain was captured by sequencing in a study of cytomegalovirus exposure and HLA in healthy donors. V dropped 10 bases and J dropped 1 base, with 13 bases sitting between them. The CDR3 extends over 14 amino acids. Germline values: CDR1 SNHLY, CDR2 FYNNEI. As regards this clone: The antigen remains unidentified.

Whole-study findings and limits: Within an earlier analysis, most TCR beta V segments proved productive either about 90% or about 30% of the time.

The PCR had 60 Vbeta and 13 Jbeta primers. The data were produced by immunoSEQ multiplex PCR, yet TCRdb's version contains in-frame clones alone and is incomplete. The sample contains 35,000 to 55,000 clones, around 72% of which appear only once. This receptor was taken from a woman aged 25 to 39 in good health and CMV-seronegative. This chain uses TRBV2 with TRBJ2-2; tentatively, D is TRBD1 (5 bases). The sequenced sample consisted of PBMCs. CDR3 in amino acids: CATSRAENTGELFF. The CDR3 DNA reads as TGTGCCACCAGCAGGGCGGAGAACACCGGGGAGCTGTTTTTT. Full variable domain (remainder filled in from reference TRBV2 and TRBJ2-2): EPEVTQTPSHQVTQMGQEVILRCVPISNHLYFYWYRQILGQKVEFLVSFYNNEISEKSEIFDDQFSVERPDGSNFTLKIRSTKLEDSAMYFCATSRAENTGELFFGEGSRLTVL.